This entry concerns a single T cell receptor (beta chain). Its cognate antigen is unknown. One end of the junction is discordant with germline, which a read error may explain. This sample was taken from a study of breast tumors, draining lymph nodes, adjacent tissues. Study results and caveats: The lymph node origin of tumor T cells was framed as consistent with a hypothesis, not demonstrated. Findings are consistent with lymph node origin and intratumoral expansion of most tumor T cells.

The lymph nodes were axillary draining lymph nodes from breast cancer patients. TCRdb recomputed calls from the multiplex PCR reads with MiXCR, one row per CDR3 protein. There are about 230,000 distinct CDR3 sequences in the sample; roughly 32% occur only once, and just over 1.4% lies in the top ten. The origin of this receptor is a female donor with breast cancer. Some clones in this sample may be carry-over from other donors' samples. The sample taken for sequencing was axillary lymph node tissue.

DNA for the CDR3: TGCAGTACTAGTAGGTCGAGCTCCTACACTGAGCAGTTCTTC. It specifies CSTSRSSSYTEQFF. V usage is TRBV20-1 and J usage is TRBJ2-1; D is perhaps TRBD2 (5 bases). The CDR3 contains 14 residues. The germline V gene has CDR1 DFQATT and CDR2 SNEGSKA (reference sequence).